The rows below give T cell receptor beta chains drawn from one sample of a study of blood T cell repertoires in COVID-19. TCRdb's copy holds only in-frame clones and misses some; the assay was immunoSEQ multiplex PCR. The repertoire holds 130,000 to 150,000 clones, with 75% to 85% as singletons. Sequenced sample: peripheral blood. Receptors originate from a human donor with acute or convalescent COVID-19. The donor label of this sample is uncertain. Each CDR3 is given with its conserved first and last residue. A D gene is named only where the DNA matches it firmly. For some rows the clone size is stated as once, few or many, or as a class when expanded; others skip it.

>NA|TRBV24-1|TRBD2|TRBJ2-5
TGTGCCACCAGTGATTCCTTTAGCGGGGGGGGCCCAGAGACCCAGTACTTC
CATSDSFSGGGPETQYF
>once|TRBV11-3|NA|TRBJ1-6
TGTGCCAGCAGCTTAGATCCTTATTCACCCCTCCACTTT
CASSLDPYSPLHF
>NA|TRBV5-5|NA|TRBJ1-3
TGTGCCAGCAGCTTGGCGGCAGCCGCGGACTACACCATATATTTT
CASSLAAAADYTIYF
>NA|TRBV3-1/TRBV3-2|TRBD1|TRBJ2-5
TGTGCCAGCAGCCAAGCGGACAGGGAGGAGACCCAGTACTTC
CASSQADREETQYF
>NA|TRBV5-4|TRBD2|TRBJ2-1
TGTGCCAGCAGCTTAAAGCGGGGGGTCGGATCCTACAATGAGCAGTTCTTC
CASSLKRGVGSYNEQFF
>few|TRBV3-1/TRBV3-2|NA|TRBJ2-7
TGTGCCAGCAGCCAAGGCGTAACTGGGACAAGCTCCTACGAGCAGTACTTC
CASSQGVTGTSSYEQYF
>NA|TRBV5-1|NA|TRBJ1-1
TGCGCCAGCAGCCATTCAGGGAACACTGAAGCTTTCTTT
CASSHSGNTEAFF
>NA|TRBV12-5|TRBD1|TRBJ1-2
TGTGCTAGTGGTTTTTCAGGGGGCTACGGCTACACCTTC
CASGFSGGYGYTF
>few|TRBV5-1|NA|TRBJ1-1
TGCGCCAGCAGCTTCCAGGAACAGGACGTATTCATGAACACTGAAGCTTTCTTT
CASSFQEQDVFMNTEAFF
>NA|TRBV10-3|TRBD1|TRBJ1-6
TGTGCCACCGGGCGGGGACAGGAGGAATCCCCCCTCCACTTT
CATGRGQEESPLHF
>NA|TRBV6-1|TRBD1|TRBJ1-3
TGTGCCAGCAGTGAGTTCTGGACAGGGATTGGAAACACCATATATTTT
CASSEFWTGIGNTIYF
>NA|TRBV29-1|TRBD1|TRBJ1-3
TGCAGCGCTTGGACAGGGGCAGCTGGAAACACCATATATTTT
CSAWTGAAGNTIYF
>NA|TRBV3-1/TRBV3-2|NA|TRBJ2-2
TGTGCCAGCAGACGACTAGTCGACACCGGGGAGCTGTTTTTT
CASRRLVDTGELFF
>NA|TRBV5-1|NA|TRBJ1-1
TGCGCCAGCAGCTTGGCCGCTAGTCCGCCCGCTGAAGCTTTCTTT
CASSLAASPPAEAFF
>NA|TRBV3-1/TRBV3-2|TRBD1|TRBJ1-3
TGTGCCAGCAGCCTAGGACAGGGTTACAACACCATATATTTT
CASSLGQGYNTIYF
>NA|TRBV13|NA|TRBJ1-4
TGTGCCAGCAGCCTTTTTTCAACTAATGAAAAACTGTTTTTT
CASSLFSTNEKLFF
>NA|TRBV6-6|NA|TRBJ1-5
TGTGCCAGCACCCACAGACAGAGCAATCAGCCCCAGCATTTT
CASTHRQSNQPQHF
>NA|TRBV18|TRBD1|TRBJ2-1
TGTGCCAGCTCACAAGGGACAGGGGAGGCTTACAATGAGCAGTTCTTC
CASSQGTGEAYNEQFF
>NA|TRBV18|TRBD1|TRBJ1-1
TGTGCCAGCTCACATCGACAGGGGGAAGCTTTCTTT
CASSHRQGEAFF
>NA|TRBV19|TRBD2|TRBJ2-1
TGTGCCAGTAGTATGGTGCGGGGGTCCTCCAATGAGCAGTTCTTC
CASSMVRGSSNEQFF
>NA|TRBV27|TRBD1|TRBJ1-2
TGTGCCAGCAGTCCCAGGACAGGGGTAAGCGGTGTGCATGGCTACACCTTC
CASSPRTGVSGVHGYTF
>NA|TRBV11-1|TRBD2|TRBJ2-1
TGTGCCAGCAGCTCTCTAGCGGGGGCCTACAATGAGCAGTTCTTC
CASSSLAGAYNEQFF
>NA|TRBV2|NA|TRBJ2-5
TGTGCCAGCAGTGAACAGGGGCCACAAGAGACCCAGTACTTC
CASSEQGPQETQYF
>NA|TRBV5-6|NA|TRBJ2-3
TGTGCCAGCAGCCCATACAGGGAGTCCGATACGCAGTATTTT
CASSPYRESDTQYF
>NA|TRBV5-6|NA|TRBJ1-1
TGTGCCAGCAGCCCACCCGGTGCGGGGGCGGATGAAGCTTTCTTT
CASSPPGAGADEAFF
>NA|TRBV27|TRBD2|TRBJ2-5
TGTGCCAGCAGCCCCGGGACTAGCGGGGCTTTTCACCCAGAGACCCAGTACTTC
CASSPGTSGAFHPETQYF
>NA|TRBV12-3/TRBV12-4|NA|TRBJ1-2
TGTGCCACCATAGAACGGGACTATGGCTACACCTTC
CATIERDYGYTF
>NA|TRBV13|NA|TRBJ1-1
TGTGCCAGCAGCTTAGCGAGCATGAACACTGAAGCTTTCTTT
CASSLASMNTEAFF
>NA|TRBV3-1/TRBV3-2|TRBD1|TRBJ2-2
TGTGCCAGCAGCCAACGGACAGGGGGCGGCACCGGGGAGCTGTTTTTT
CASSQRTGGGTGELFF
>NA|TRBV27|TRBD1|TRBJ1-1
TGTGCCAGCGGGGTGACAGGGGGATCCACTGAAGCTTTCTTT
CASGVTGGSTEAFF
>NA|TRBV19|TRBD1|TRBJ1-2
TGTGCCAGTCGTGACAGGGGGCATGGCTACACCTTC
CASRDRGHGYTF